Listed below are T cell receptor beta chains from one sample, sequenced in a study of shared clonotypes between healthy human individuals. Measured with immunoSEQ multiplex PCR; TCRdb has only the in-frame clones, and not every one. The sample records about 2 million clones, just under 95% being singletons. The sample consisted of naive CD8+ T cells sorted from blood. The receptors stem from a man aged 18 to 30 in good health. The CDR3 runs from the conserved cysteine through the conserved F or W. The order of the fields is V gene, D gene, J gene, clone size, CDR3 protein, CDR3 DNA. A D gene is named only where the DNA matches it firmly. Size is omitted from some rows. Given values are once, few, many or a class for expanded clones.

>TRBV11-2|TRBD1|TRBJ2-7|once
CASSPPQGAGAYEQYF
TGTGCCAGCAGCCCACCCCAGGGGGCAGGGGCCTACGAGCAGTACTTC
>TRBV30|TRBD2|TRBJ2-7|-
CASRGSGRDEQYF
TGTGCCTCCCGAGGTAGCGGGAGAGACGAGCAGTACTTC
>TRBV5-1|-|TRBJ2-7|-
CASSLEGSGAPGRYEQYF
TGCGCCAGCAGCTTGGAGGGTTCGGGGGCACCGGGGCGCTACGAGCAGTACTTC
>TRBV13|TRBD2|TRBJ2-7|-
CASSQGGSGGISYEQYF
TGTGCCAGCAGCCAGGGAGGGAGCGGGGGGATCTCCTACGAGCAGTACTTC
>TRBV7-9|TRBD2|TRBJ2-3|-
CASSTQLAGGSADTQYF
TGTGCCAGCAGCACCCAACTAGCGGGAGGATCGGCAGATACGCAGTATTTT
>TRBV28|-|TRBJ2-7|-
CASRRSSGREQYF
TGTGCCAGCAGGCGCTCGTCGGGGCGCGAGCAGTACTTC
>TRBV7-8|TRBD1|TRBJ2-7|once
CASSLSDRGYEQYF
TGTGCCAGCAGCTTGTCGGACAGGGGCTACGAGCAGTACTTC
>TRBV25-1|-|TRBJ1-1|-
CASSPTGESTEAFF
TGTGCCAGCAGTCCCACGGGGGAGTCCACTGAAGCTTTCTTT
>TRBV4-2|TRBD1|TRBJ1-1|-
CASRGQASGVAEAFF
TGTGCCAGCAGGGGACAGGCGTCTGGGGTAGCTGAAGCTTTCTTT
>TRBV5-4|-|TRBJ2-7|once
CASSSAGYEQYF
TGTGCCAGCAGCTCGGCGGGCTACGAGCAGTACTTC
>TRBV6-1|TRBD1|TRBJ2-7|-
CASSGTGLYEQYF
TGTGCCAGCTCCGGGACAGGCCTCTACGAGCAGTACTTC
>TRBV6-1|-|TRBJ2-7|-
CASSATATYEQYF
TGTGCCAGCAGTGCAACGGCTACCTACGAGCAGTACTTC
>TRBV6-1|TRBD2|TRBJ2-7|-
CASSSGLAGAYEQYF
TGTGCCAGCAGTTCGGGACTAGCGGGAGCCTACGAGCAGTACTTC
>TRBV5-6|-|TRBJ2-7|-
CASSLGGILYEQYF
TGTGCCAGCAGCTTGGGAGGTATCCTGTACGAGCAGTACTTC
>TRBV9|TRBD2|TRBJ2-7|-
CASSVDSGGATYEQYF
TGTGCCAGCAGCGTAGATAGCGGGGGGGCTACCTACGAGCAGTACTTC
>TRBV6-5|-|TRBJ2-2|-
CASSYSTGEVTGELFF
TGTGCCAGCAGTTACTCTACGGGAGAAGTCACCGGGGAGCTGTTTTTT
>TRBV15|-|TRBJ2-7|-
CATSRWDSGYEQYF
TGTGCCACCAGCAGGTGGGATTCGGGCTACGAGCAGTACTTC
>TRBV6-5|-|TRBJ2-1|-
CASSYGPDNEQFF
TGTGCCAGCAGTTACGGGCCCGACAATGAGCAGTTCTTC
>TRBV28|TRBD2|TRBJ2-5|-
CASSPGGLGETQYF
TGTGCCAGCAGCCCGGGGGGTCTAGGGGAGACCCAGTACTTC
>TRBV18|-|TRBJ2-1|-
CASSPPAYNEQFF
TGTGCCAGCTCACCTCCAGCCTACAATGAGCAGTTCTTC
>TRBV18|-|TRBJ2-1|-
CASSPRASLQIGNEQFF
TGTGCCAGCTCACCCCGAGCTAGCCTTCAGATAGGCAATGAGCAGTTCTTC
>TRBV29-1|-|TRBJ1-1|-
CSVLMITEAFF
TGCAGCGTACTCATGATCACTGAAGCTTTCTTT
>TRBV6-1|TRBD1|TRBJ2-3|-
CASSEARGRSTDTQYF
TGTGCCAGCAGTGAAGCAAGGGGGCGAAGCACAGATACGCAGTATTTT
>TRBV2|-|TRBJ2-3|-
CASSDGWTFDTDTQYF
TGTGCCAGCAGTGATGGGTGGACATTTGACACAGATACGCAGTATTTT
>TRBV27|-|TRBJ2-7|-
CASSLSSAGSYEQYF
TGTGCCAGCAGTTTATCGTCGGCAGGTTCCTACGAGCAGTACTTC
>TRBV2|-|TRBJ1-3|-
CASGRGSGNTIYF
TGTGCCAGCGGCCGGGGATCTGGAAACACCATATATTTT
>TRBV4-2|TRBD2|TRBJ2-7|-
CASSQGAGGTYEQYF
TGTGCCAGCAGCCAAGGGGCGGGGGGGACCTACGAGCAGTACTTC
>TRBV5-4|TRBD1|TRBJ1-4|-
CASSSGQGNEKLFF
TGTGCCAGCAGCTCGGGACAGGGAAACGAAAAACTGTTTTTT
>TRBV30|-|TRBJ1-1|-
CAWALGGNTEAFF
TGTGCCTGGGCACTGGGGGGGAACACTGAAGCTTTCTTT
>TRBV6-1|-|TRBJ2-3|-
CASSARVSTDTQYF
TGTGCCAGCAGCGCCAGGGTTTCGACAGATACGCAGTATTTT
>TRBV6-5|TRBD2|TRBJ2-3|-
CAVGLRLAGGDTQYF
TGTGCCGTCGGGCTAAGGCTAGCGGGTGGGGATACGCAGTATTTT
>TRBV6-1|-|TRBJ2-7|once
CASSAPLLSAHEQYF
TGTGCCAGCAGTGCGCCCCTTCTTTCGGCCCACGAGCAGTACTTC
>TRBV19|-|TRBJ2-1|-
CASSIMGPRGGHEQFF
TGTGCCAGTAGTATCATGGGTCCAAGGGGTGGGCATGAGCAGTTCTTC
>TRBV27|-|TRBJ1-5|-
CASGSETEKYQPQHF
TGTGCCAGCGGTTCCGAGACAGAGAAATATCAGCCCCAGCATTTT
>TRBV6-6|TRBD2|TRBJ2-7|-
CASSYPPSGQSYEQYF
TGTGCCAGCAGTTACCCCCCTAGCGGGCAATCCTACGAGCAGTACTTC
>TRBV6-5|-|TRBJ2-1|-
CASSYYPYGSYNEQFF
TGTGCCAGCAGTTACTACCCATACGGCTCCTACAATGAGCAGTTCTTC
>TRBV9|-|TRBJ2-7|-
CASSEAAGEGYEQYF
TGTGCCAGCAGCGAGGCGGCAGGGGAAGGGTACGAGCAGTACTTC
>TRBV15|TRBD1|TRBJ2-7|-
CATGTGSSFEQYF
TGTGCCACCGGGACAGGCTCTTCGTTTGAGCAGTACTTC
>TRBV27|-|TRBJ1-5|-
CASSLSSGNNQPQHF
TGTGCCAGCAGTTTATCCAGTGGGAATAATCAGCCCCAGCATTTT
>TRBV2|-|TRBJ1-2|-
CASTTDPYGYTF
TGTGCCAGCACGACAGATCCTTATGGCTACACCTTC
>TRBV9|TRBD1|TRBJ1-5|-
CASSVGGQGVQPQHF
TGTGCCAGCAGCGTAGGGGGACAGGGTGTTCAGCCCCAGCATTTT
>TRBV10-3|TRBD1|TRBJ2-5|-
CAISDPDRPVGETQYF
TGTGCCATCAGTGATCCGGACAGGCCGGTGGGCGAGACCCAGTACTTC
>TRBV4-1|TRBD1|TRBJ1-1|-
CASSPFGQDRIGTTEAFF
TGCGCCAGCAGCCCTTTTGGACAGGATCGGATAGGGACCACTGAAGCTTTCTTT
>TRBV6-5|TRBD1|TRBJ2-7|-
CASSQTGGTYEQYF
TGTGCCAGCAGTCAAACAGGGGGCACCTACGAGCAGTACTTC
>TRBV2|-|TRBJ2-7|-
CASSTESRNEQYF
TGTGCCAGCAGTACGGAAAGCAGGAACGAGCAGTACTTC